The 30 T cell receptor beta chains below come from one sample, sequenced in a study of blood T cell repertoires in COVID-19. TCRdb's table, derived via immunoSEQ multiplex PCR, lists solely in-frame clones and lacks some. The sample has approximately 170,000 clones; 70% to 90% are singletons. The sequencing input was PBMCs or T cells enriched from blood (not recorded which). These receptors all come from a woman under 30 who had recovered from COVID-19.

This chain uses TRBV4-1 with TRBJ1-2; D uncertain. The CDR3 spans 14 residues. Germline CDR1 MGHRA, CDR2 YSYEKL. V lost 4 bases and J 1 base, leaving 10 bases between the germline ends. This CDR3 reads CASSPARGNYGYTF. Written as DNA, the CDR3 is TGCGCCAGCAGCCCGGCCCGGGGTAACTATGGCTACACCTTC.

V usage is TRBV5-4 and J usage is TRBJ2-7, with 7 bases matching TRBD2. CDR1 and CDR2 from the germline V gene are SGHNT and YYREEE (reference sequence). The CDR3 contains 14 residues. Trimming removed 0 bases from V and 6 bases from J; junction bases left unmatched: 6. CDR3 region: CASSLESGTGEQYF. The CDR3 DNA reads TGTGCCAGCAGCTTGGAGAGCGGGACGGGCGAGCAGTACTTC.

This sequence joins TRBV7-2 and TRBJ2-5; 14 bases agree with TRBD2. Trimming removed 4 bases from V and 4 bases from J; junction bases left unmatched: 2. The germline gives CDR1 SGHTA, CDR2 FQGNSA. The CDR3 runs 15 residues. Written as DNA, the CDR3 is TGTGCCAGCAGCTCCGGGACTAGCGGGAGAGAGACCCAGTACTTC. As protein: CASSSGTSGRETQYF.

This clone was seen just once. This chain uses TRBV5-6 with TRBJ2-7, with D uncertain. The CDR3 consists of 12 residues. Germline values: CDR1 SGHDT, CDR2 YYEEEE. V shed 3 bases and J shed 6 bases, with 10 bases lying between them. CDR3 nucleotides: TGTGCCAGCAGCTGGGCTACGAGCGAGCAGTACTTC. Amino acids: CASSWATSEQYF.

This clone was counted a few times. The chain is built from TRBV7-6 and TRBJ2-7; 12 positions agree with TRBD2. The germline CDR1 and CDR2 sequences are SGHVS and FNYEAQ. The length of the CDR3 is 18 residues. The V segment lost 5 bases and the J segment 0 bases; nucleotides outside the gene matches: 11. CDR3 sequence: CASSPGLAGKPTSYEQYF. For the CDR3, the DNA is TGTGCCAGCAGCCCCGGACTAGCGGGAAAACCCACCTCCTACGAGCAGTACTTC.

The V call is TRBV7-9, the J call TRBJ1-3, with D uncertain. Trimming left V 5 bases short and J 8 bases short, with 10 bases between. The CDR3 runs to 12 residues. Germline CDR1 and CDR2: SEHNR and FQNEAQ (reference sequence). The CDR3 region has the DNA TGTGCCAGCAGCCCCTTATTAGACACCATATATTTT. Its protein product is CASSPLLDTIYF. The full variable domain, its missing parts supplied by reference TRBV7-9 and TRBJ1-3, is DTGVSQNPRHKITKRGQNVTFRCDPISEHNRLYWYRQTLGQGPEFLTYFQNEAQLEKSRLLSDRFSAERPKGSFSTLEIQRTEQGDSAMYLCASSPLLDTIYFGEGSWLTVV.

The chain is built from TRBV7-9 and TRBJ2-1; 11 bases agree with TRBD2. J gave up 5 bases and V 7 bases, and 7 bases lay outside the gene matches. Germline V CDR1 and CDR2: SEHNR, FQNEAQ (reference sequence). This CDR3 comprises 15 residues. The CDR3 bases are TGTGCCAGCACCCGAGTTAGCGGGGGGGACAATGAGCAGTTCTTC. Amino acids: CASTRVSGGDNEQFF.

The chain recombines TRBV4-2 with TRBJ2-1; no clear D gene. In germline, CDR1 is LGHNA, CDR2 YNFKEQ. The CDR3 covers 12 residues. Trimming took 1 base from V and 6 from J, leaving 4 bases between them. The CDR3 here is CASSQVVNEQFF. CDR3 in DNA: TGTGCCAGCAGCCAAGTAGTCAATGAGCAGTTCTTC.

J is TRBJ1-1 and V is TRBV9, with 7 positions matching TRBD1. J gave up 5 bases and V 5 bases, and 9 bases lay outside the gene matches. Germline V gene sequence: CDR1 SGDLS, CDR2 YYNGEE. CDR3 size: 14 residues. The CDR3 nucleotides are TGTGCCAGCAGGGCAGGGGGTCCTTGGACTGAAGCTTTCTTT. This encodes CASRAGGPWTEAFF. Looking up the rest from reference TRBV9 and TRBJ1-1 gives the full variable domain: DSGVTQTPKHLITATGQRVTLRCSPRSGDLSVYWYQQSLDQGLQFLIQYYNGEERAKGNILERFSAQQFPDLHSELNLSSLELGDSALYFCASRAGGPWTEAFFGQGTRLTVV.

This clone was seen more than once but under ten times. This rearrangement joins TRBV10-2 to TRBJ1-5; 8 bases agree with TRBD1. CDR1 is WSHSY and CDR2 is SAAADI in the germline V gene. The length of the CDR3 is 16 residues. V gave up 8 bases and J gave up 0 bases; unmatched junction bases: 9. The chain's CDR3 is CASGPGTGFSNQPQHF. CDR3 in DNA: TGCGCCAGCGGGCCCGGGACAGGCTTTAGCAATCAGCCCCAGCATTTT.

This clone occurred once. The chain's CDR3 is CASSFIPFDTQYF. CDR3 coding DNA: TGTGCCAGCAGCTTTATCCCGTTCGATACGCAGTATTTT. The chain carries TRBV11-2 and TRBJ2-3; no clear D gene. CDR1 is SGHAT, CDR2 FQNNGV, per germline. V was shortened by 3 bases and J by 6 bases, with 10 bases between the two germline ends. This CDR3 has 13 residues.

V gene TRBV14 combines with J gene TRBJ2-5, with 10 nucleotides matching TRBD2. V trimming: 0 bases; J trimming: 4 bases; junction bases outside the gene matches: 14. Germline-derived CDR1 and CDR2 are SGHDN and FVKESK. CDR3 length equals 19 residues. This CDR3 is CASSQDSIRAGGPGETQYF. CDR3 sequence (DNA): TGTGCCAGCAGCCAAGATTCGATTCGAGCGGGAGGGCCGGGAGAGACCCAGTACTTC.

The chain links TRBV4-3 to TRBJ2-1; 10 nucleotides align to TRBD2. There are 15 residues in the CDR3. V shed 2 bases, J shed 4 bases, and the junction held 2 bases outside the gene matches. Germline V gene lookup returns CDR1 LGHNA and CDR2 YSLEER. The CDR3 DNA reads as TGCGCCAGCAGCCAACTAGCGGGGGATTACAATGAGCAGTTCTTC. Amino acid sequence: CASSQLAGDYNEQFF.

The CDR3 is CASNRGGLNEQFF. The CDR3 DNA sequence: TGTGCCAGCAACAGGGGGGGGTTGAATGAGCAGTTCTTC. The chain joins TRBV7-8 to TRBJ2-1, with TRBD1 as a possible D gene (8 bases). Germline lookup yields CDR1 SGHVS and CDR2 FQNEAQ. V was shortened by 7 bases and J by 7 bases, with 14 bases between the two germline ends. The CDR3 is 13 amino acids. The full variable domain, completed using reference TRBV7-8 and TRBJ2-1, is GAGVSQSPRYKVAKRGQDVALRCDPISGHVSLFWYQQALGQGPEFLTYFQNEAQLDKSGLPSDRFFAERPEGSVSTLKIQRTQQEDSAVYLCASNRGGLNEQFFGPGTRLTVL.

V gene TRBV3-1 (or the pseudogene TRBV3-2) combines with J gene TRBJ2-5; D possibly corresponds to TRBD1 (5 bases). The germline V gene has CDR1 LGHDT and CDR2 YNNKEL (reference sequence). The CDR3 totals 16 residues. With 4 bases removed from V and 5 bases from J, the gap between germline ends came to 20 bases. The CDR3 here is CASSRKRRTYRETQYF. The CDR3 coding sequence is TGTGCCAGCAGCCGCAAGAGAAGGACGTACAGGGAGACCCAGTACTTC.

This chain connects TRBV1 to TRBJ1-1; the tabulated D call, TRBD1, remains unverified against the DNA. TRBV1 is tagged as a pseudogene. The CDR3 has 21 amino acids. CDR3 in DNA: TGCACCAGCAGCCAAGCGGACTCGGAGCAGACAGGGAGCCTTTGGGACACTGAAGCTTTCTTT. Residues: CTSSQADSEQTGSLWDTEAFF.

The rearrangement uses TRBV28 and TRBJ1-2, with D hard to call. V shed 6 bases and J shed 4 bases, with 24 bases lying between them. The CDR3 runs 17 residues. The germline CDR1 and CDR2 sequences are MDHEN and SYDVKM. CDR3 DNA: TGTGCCAGCAGAAGCAAACGTGACGCCGGCGGTAGCTATGGCTACACCTTC. Translating it yields CASRSKRDAGGSYGYTF.

The chain is built from TRBV5-5 and TRBJ1-5; 7 nucleotides agree with TRBD1. The V gene end was trimmed by 4 bases and the J gene end by 4 bases; junction bases not matched to a gene: 2. Germline V CDR1 and CDR2: SGHKS, YYEKEE (reference sequence). This CDR3 is 13 amino acids long. CDR3 sequence reads: CASSPGQNQPQHF. DNA for the CDR3: TGTGCCAGCAGCCCGGGACAGAATCAGCCCCAGCATTTT.

CDR3 amino acids: CASSQDRWSSYNEQFF. DNA of the CDR3: TGCGCCAGCAGCCAAGATCGGTGGAGCTCCTACAATGAGCAGTTCTTC. The rearrangement joins TRBV4-3 to TRBJ2-1; no reliable D call. CDR1 is LGHNA and CDR2 is YSLEER in the germline V gene. V was clipped by 0 bases and J by 0 bases, with 9 bases between them. The CDR3 has 16 amino acids.

The CDR3 sequence is CASSPRQGDSQHF. For the CDR3, the DNA is TGTGCCAGTAGCCCTAGACAGGGCGACTCCCAGCATTTT. V is TRBV19 and J is TRBJ1-5; 7 bases line up with TRBD1. The ends lost 6 bases at V and 11 bases at J; junction bases unmatched: 10. The CDR3 sequence is 13 residues long. From germline, CDR1 is LNHDA and CDR2 SQIVND (reference sequence).

The chain couples TRBV2 to TRBJ2-1; D perhaps matches TRBD2 (7 bases). The V gene lost 9 bases and the J gene lost 0 bases, with 12 bases spanning the gap. The length of the CDR3 is 14 residues. Germline V gene sequence: CDR1 SNHLY, CDR2 FYNNEI. The DNA of the CDR3 is TGTGCCAGGGGGGGGGCGAGCTCCTACAATGAGCAGTTCTTC. Its protein is CARGGASSYNEQFF.

The rearrangement uses TRBV2 and TRBJ2-1; TRBD2 might be the D (7 bases). The V end was cut by 7 bases, the J end by 2 bases, with 15 bases between. From germline, CDR1 is SNHLY and CDR2 FYNNEI. The CDR3 loop spans 15 amino acids. CDR3 in amino acids: CASKAEGGAYNEQFF. DNA for the CDR3: TGTGCCAGCAAGGCCGAGGGGGGGGCCTACAATGAGCAGTTCTTC.

The CDR3 DNA reads TGTGCCAGCAGTTTTTTCACGAGGGAATATAGTGGCTACACCTTC. Amino acids: CASSFFTREYSGYTF. The chain joins TRBV28 to TRBJ1-2; D is uncertain. The ends were cut back, 3 bases at V and 7 bases at J, with 18 bases in the middle. The length of the CDR3 is 15 residues. Germline V CDR1 and CDR2: MDHEN, SYDVKM.

The chain carries TRBV5-8 and TRBJ2-7, with 15 bases lining up with TRBD2. Trimming cost V 4 bases and J 4 bases; bases outside gene matches: 9. The V gene's germline CDR1 is SGHTS and CDR2 YDEGEE. The CDR3 covers 17 residues. The CDR3 DNA is TGTGCCAGCAGCCCCTGGACTAGCGGGAGGGGTTTATACGAGCAGTACTTC. It is translated as CASSPWTSGRGLYEQYF.

The J gene is TRBJ2-4, the V gene TRBV21-1; the D call in the table, TRBD1, was not verified against the DNA. TRBV21-1 counts as a pseudogene. This CDR3 spans 18 amino acids. The CDR3 sequence is CASSTSYRELRAKNIQYF. The CDR3 DNA reads as TGTGCCAGCAGCACCTCCTACAGGGAACTCCGGGCCAAAAACATTCAGTACTTC.

The chain employs TRBV30 and TRBJ1-2; D might be TRBD1 (6 bases). The V end lost 1 base, the J end lost 2 bases, and 8 bases lay between the germline ends. CDR1 is GTSNPN and CDR2 is SVGIG in the germline V gene (reference sequence). The CDR3 runs to 13 residues. The CDR3 spells CAWSDQGNYGYTF. The CDR3 bases are TGTGCCTGGAGTGATCAGGGGAACTATGGCTACACCTTC.

The V gene is TRBV5-1, the J gene TRBJ2-5; D is possibly TRBD1 (5 bases). The CDR3 is 13 amino acids. CDR1 is SGHRS and CDR2 is YFSETQ in the germline V gene. V shed 3 bases and J shed 2 bases, with 8 bases lying between them. CDR3 in DNA: TGCGCCAGCAGCTGGGGCCCGCAAGAGACCCAGTACTTC. The encoded protein is CASSWGPQETQYF.

CDR3 nucleotide sequence: TGTGCCAGCAGCTTGGCCTTCAAGCCGGGGAGCGGCTACACCTTC. Amino acids: CASSLAFKPGSGYTF. J is TRBJ1-2 and V is TRBV5-4; the D is unclear. The CDR3 spans 15 residues. Trimming removed 0 bases from V and 8 bases from J, with 17 bases in between. Germline V gives CDR1 SGHNT, CDR2 YYREEE (reference sequence). Filled out from reference TRBV5-4 and TRBJ1-2, the complete variable domain reads ETGVTQSPTHLIKTRGQQVTLRCSSQSGHNTVSWYQQALGQGPQFIFQYYREEENGRGNFPPRFSGLQFPNYSSELNVNALELDDSALYLCASSLAFKPGSGYTFGSGTRLTVV.

The gene calls are TRBV19 and TRBJ2-2; D unclear. The CDR3 is made up of 14 amino acids. The V and J ends lost 10 bases and 1 base respectively, with 13 bases between them. Germline V gene data show CDR1 as LNHDA and CDR2 as SQIVND (reference sequence). The CDR3 DNA sequence: TGTGCCACCGAGAGGATTCGGAACACCGGGGAGCTGTTTTTT. Translating gives CATERIRNTGELFF.

CDR3 loop: CASTPQGPRGANVLTF. The CDR3, as DNA: TGTGCCAGCACCCCTCAGGGGCCGCGTGGGGCCAACGTCCTGACTTTC. The chain has TRBV28 and TRBJ2-6, with a weak D call TRBD1 (6 bases). This CDR3 region has 16 residues. Germline-derived CDR1 and CDR2 are MDHEN and SYDVKM. V was cut by 7 bases and J by 3 bases, with 16 bases left in between.